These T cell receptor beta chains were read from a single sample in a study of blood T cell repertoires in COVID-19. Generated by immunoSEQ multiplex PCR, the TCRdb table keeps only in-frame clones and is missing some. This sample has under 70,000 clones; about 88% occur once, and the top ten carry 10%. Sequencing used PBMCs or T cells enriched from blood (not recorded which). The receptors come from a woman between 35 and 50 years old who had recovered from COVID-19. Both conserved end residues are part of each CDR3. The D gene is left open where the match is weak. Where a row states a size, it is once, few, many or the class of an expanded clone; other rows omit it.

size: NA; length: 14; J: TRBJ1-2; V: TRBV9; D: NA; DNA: TGTGCCAGCAGCATCGGGGAGGGATTTGGACCTTACACCTTC; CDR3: CASSIGEGFGPYTF
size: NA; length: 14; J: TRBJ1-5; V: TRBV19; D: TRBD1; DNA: TGTGCCAGTAGGGAGACAGGGTTCCGACAGCCCCAGCATTTT; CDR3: CASRETGFRQPQHF
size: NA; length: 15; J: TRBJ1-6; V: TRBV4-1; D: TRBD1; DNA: TGCGCCAGCAGCCCTGGACAGGGGACTAATTCACCCCTCCACTTT; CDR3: CASSPGQGTNSPLHF
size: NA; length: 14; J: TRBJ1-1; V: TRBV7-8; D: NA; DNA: TGTGCCAGCAGCTTAGGCAGGGCCGACACTGAAGCTTTCTTT; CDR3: CASSLGRADTEAFF
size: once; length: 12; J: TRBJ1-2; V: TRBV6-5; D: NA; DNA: TGTGCCAGCAGTTCCGTAGACTATGGCTACACCTTC; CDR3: CASSSVDYGYTF
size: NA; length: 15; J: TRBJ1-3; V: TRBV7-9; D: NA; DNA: TGTGCCAGCAGCTTAGGCCCGGTCGGGGGGAACACCATATATTTT; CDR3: CASSLGPVGGNTIYF
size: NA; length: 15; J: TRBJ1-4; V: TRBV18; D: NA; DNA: TGTGCCAGCTCACCATATGGGGACATGCGCAAAAAACTGTTTTTT; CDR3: CASSPYGDMRKKLFF
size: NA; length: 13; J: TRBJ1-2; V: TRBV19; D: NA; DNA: TGTGCCAGTAGTAAGGACAGCACCTATGGCTACACCTTC; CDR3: CASSKDSTYGYTF
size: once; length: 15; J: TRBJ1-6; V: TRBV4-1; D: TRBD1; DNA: TGCGCCAGCAGCCAAGGGGACAGGGATCTCTCACCCCTCCACTTT; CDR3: CASSQGDRDLSPLHF
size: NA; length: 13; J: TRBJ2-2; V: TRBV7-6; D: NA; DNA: TGTGCCAGCAGCCGACTCATCCTTGGGGAGCTGTTTTTT; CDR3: CASSRLILGELFF
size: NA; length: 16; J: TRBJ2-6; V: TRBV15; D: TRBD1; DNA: TGTGCCACCAGCAGCTTACAGGGGTCGCGGGCCAACGTCCTGACTTTC; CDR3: CATSSLQGSRANVLTF
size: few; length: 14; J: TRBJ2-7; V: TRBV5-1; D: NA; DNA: TGCGCCAGCAGCTTGGGCGGCAGATCCTACGAGCAGTACTTC; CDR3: CASSLGGRSYEQYF
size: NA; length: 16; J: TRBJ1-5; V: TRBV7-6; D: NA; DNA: TGTGCCAGCAGACAGCCACCGTTGCTTTCCGCTCGGCCCCAGCATTTT; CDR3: CASRQPPLLSARPQHF
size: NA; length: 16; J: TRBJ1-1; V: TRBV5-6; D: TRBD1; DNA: TGTGCCAGCAGCTTGATCGGACAGGTATCGTACACTGAAGCTTTCTTT; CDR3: CASSLIGQVSYTEAFF
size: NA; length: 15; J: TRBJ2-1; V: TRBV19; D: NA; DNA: TGTGCCAGTAGTATAGGGCTAGCCCAGGGGAATGAGCAGTTCTTC; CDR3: CASSIGLAQGNEQFF
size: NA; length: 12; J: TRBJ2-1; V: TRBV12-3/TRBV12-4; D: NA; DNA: TGTGCCAGCACCGATGGGGCGGATGAGCAGTTCTTC; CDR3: CASTDGADEQFF
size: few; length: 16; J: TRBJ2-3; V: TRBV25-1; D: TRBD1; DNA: TGTGCCAGCAGTGTTCGGACAGGGAATGTCACAGATACGCAGTATTTT; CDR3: CASSVRTGNVTDTQYF
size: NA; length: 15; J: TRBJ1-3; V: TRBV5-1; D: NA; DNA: TGCGCCAGCAGCTTAGACAGTACTAAGGGAAACACCATATATTTT; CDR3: CASSLDSTKGNTIYF
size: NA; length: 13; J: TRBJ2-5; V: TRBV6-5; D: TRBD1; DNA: TGTGCCACCAAAGACAGGGCAGGAGAGACCCAGTACTTC; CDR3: CATKDRAGETQYF
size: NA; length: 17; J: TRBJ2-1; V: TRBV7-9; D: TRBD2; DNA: TGTGCCAGCAGCTTACTCGGACTAGCGGGGGGGTACAATGAGCAGTTCTTC; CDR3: CASSLLGLAGGYNEQFF
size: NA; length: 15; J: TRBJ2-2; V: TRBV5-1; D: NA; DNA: TGCGCCAGCAGCGGCCGTGGGGCCAACACCGGGGAGCTGTTTTTT; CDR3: CASSGRGANTGELFF
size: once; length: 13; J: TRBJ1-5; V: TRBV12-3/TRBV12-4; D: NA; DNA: TGTGCCAGCAGTTTAACGGGCAATCAGCCCCAGCATTTT; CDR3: CASSLTGNQPQHF
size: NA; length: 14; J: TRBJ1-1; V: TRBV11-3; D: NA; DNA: TGTGCCAGCAGCTACACCAGGGGGAACACTGAAGCTTTCTTT; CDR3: CASSYTRGNTEAFF
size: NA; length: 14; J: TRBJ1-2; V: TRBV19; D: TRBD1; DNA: TGTGCCAGTAGTAAGGGACAGGGTCCTTATGGCTACACCTTC; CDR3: CASSKGQGPYGYTF
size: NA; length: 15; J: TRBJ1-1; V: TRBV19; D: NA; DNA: TGTGCCAGTAGAACAGCACAGGGAAGGGACACTGAAGCTTTCTTT; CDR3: CASRTAQGRDTEAFF
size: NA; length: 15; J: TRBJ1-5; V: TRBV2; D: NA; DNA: TGTGCCAGCAGTGCGGGAGGAGTTAGCAATCAGCCCCAGCATTTT; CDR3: CASSAGGVSNQPQHF
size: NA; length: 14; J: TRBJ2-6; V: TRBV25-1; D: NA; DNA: TGTGCCAGCAGTAGGAGGGCAGGGGCCAACGTCCTGACTTTC; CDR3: CASSRRAGANVLTF
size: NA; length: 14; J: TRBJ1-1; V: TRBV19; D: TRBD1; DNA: TGTGCCAGTAGTGCCAAACAGGGGGACACTGAAGCTTTCTTT; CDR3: CASSAKQGDTEAFF